These 13 T cell receptor beta chains were all obtained from the same sample, sequenced in a study of identical twins. Using its own MiXCR run on the 5' RACE reads, TCRdb lists one record per CDR3 protein. This sample has some 1,600,000 distinct CDR3 sequences, with roughly 35% found just once. Source material: cord blood. The receptor set was obtained from a newborn girl in good health.

This clonotype was recorded a few times. This chain links TRBV11-2 with TRBJ2-7, with 8 bases that match TRBD1. V dropped 5 bases and J dropped 6; count of bases not matched to a gene: 9. CDR1 and CDR2 (germline): SGHAT, FQNNGV. The CDR3 is 14 residues long. The CDR3 loop reads CASSARRTGFEQYF. DNA for the CDR3: TGTGCCAGCAGCGCTCGCCGGACAGGGTTCGAGCAGTACTTC.

The genes are TRBV5-1 and TRBJ2-3; 10 bases fit TRBD2. V was clipped by 4 bases and J by 5 bases; unmatched bases: 7. Germline V gene sequence: CDR1 SGHRS, CDR2 YFSETQ. The CDR3 runs 15 residues. The CDR3 loop is CASSPPSGGQDTQYF. The CDR3 DNA follows: TGCGCCAGCAGCCCTCCTAGCGGGGGTCAAGATACGCAGTATTTT.

This clonotype came up many times. The chain couples TRBV12-3 or TRBV12-4 to TRBJ1-2, with unresolved D. Trimming took 6 bases from V and 0 from J, leaving 11 bases between them. The CDR3 runs to 14 residues. CDR3 bases: TGTGCCAGCAGAGGGCCGGGCTCTAACTATGGCTACACCTTC. Translating gives CASRGPGSNYGYTF.

Concerning this clonotype itself: The junction shows a germline mismatch at one end, possibly a read error. The genes are TRBV28 and TRBJ2-7, with a weak D call TRBD2 (6 bases). This CDR3 is 11 amino acids long. Germline V gene data show CDR1 as MDHEN and CDR2 as SYDVKM. CDR3: CAIGTDYGQYF. The CDR3 bases are TGTGCCATCGGGACGGACTACGGGCAGTACTTC. The complete variable domain, with remaining parts taken from reference TRBV28 and TRBJ2-7, reads DVKVTQSSRYLVKRTGEKVFLECVQDMDHENMFWYRQDPGLGLRLIYFSYDVKMKEKGDIPEGYSVSREKKERFSLILESASTNQTSMYLCAIGTDYGQYFGPGTRLTVT.

This clonotype was seen only a few times. This sequence joins TRBV5-1 and TRBJ2-1; 9 bases agree with TRBD2. Germline V gives CDR1 SGHRS, CDR2 YFSETQ. The CDR3 contains 14 residues. V lost 5 bases, J lost 1 base, and 1 base stayed unmatched. This chain's CDR3 is CASRREGSYNEQFF. In DNA, the CDR3 is TGCGCCAGCAGGCGGGAGGGTTCCTACAATGAGCAGTTCTTC.

This chain connects TRBV24-1 to TRBJ1-4; TRBD1 matches 7 bases. Germline lookup yields CDR1 KGHDR and CDR2 SFDVKD. The CDR3 sequence is 14 residues long. V lost 3 bases and J lost 5; bases outside the gene matches: 2. The CDR3 loop is CATSDTGANEKLFF. CDR3 nucleotide sequence: TGTGCCACCAGTGATACAGGGGCGAATGAAAAACTGTTTTTT.

This clonotype was seen only a few times. This chain links TRBV7-8 with TRBJ1-2; D is unclear. This CDR3 spans 17 amino acids. V dropped 5 bases and J dropped 8 bases, with 27 bases sitting between them. Germline assignment: CDR1 SGHVS and CDR2 FQNEAQ. For the CDR3, the DNA is TGTGCCAGCAGCCCCACAGCGGCCCCATTGATAAGGTGGGGCTACACCTTC. This sequence encodes CASSPTAAPLIRWGYTF.

There are a few counts of this clonotype. The rearrangement joins TRBV12-3 or TRBV12-4 to TRBJ1-1; D remains ambiguous. This CDR3 has 12 residues. The V end lost 3 bases, the J end lost 7 bases, and 9 bases lay between the germline ends. The CDR3 reads CASSFRGHEAFF. The CDR3 DNA follows: TGTGCCAGCAGTTTCAGAGGGCATGAAGCTTTCTTT.

This clonotype was detected ten times or more. One junction end disagrees with the germline gene, perhaps due to a read error. CDR3 in amino acids: CASSFRTGNYGYTF. CDR3 coding DNA: TGTGCCAGCAGCTTCCGGACAGGGAACTATGGCTACACCTTC. The chain carries TRBV5-1 and TRBJ1-2; 8 nucleotides align to TRBD1. Germline CDR1 and CDR2: SGHRS and YFSETQ. This CDR3 comprises 14 residues.

The rearrangement joins TRBV4-1 to TRBJ2-2; 7 bases match TRBD1. This CDR3 has 17 residues. Germline CDR1 and CDR2: MGHRA and YSYEKL. V lost 4 bases to trimming and J lost 9 bases; unmatched junction nucleotides: 17. CDR3 in amino acids: CASSPRWGTALGRELFF. The CDR3 nucleotides read TGCGCCAGCAGCCCCCGATGGGGGACAGCCCTTGGGCGGGAGCTGTTTTTT.

Here the CDR3 reads CATRPGGSYNEQFF. The CDR3 DNA reads TGCGCCACCAGACCGGGGGGCTCCTACAATGAGCAGTTCTTC. V and J are TRBV5-1 and TRBJ2-1; 7 nucleotides line up with TRBD2. Per the germline V gene, CDR1 is SGHRS and CDR2 is YFSETQ. The CDR3 is 14 amino acids. The V and J ends lost 9 bases and 0 bases, in that order; junction bases with no gene match: 6.

This clonotype was seen a few times. The chain employs TRBV28 and TRBJ2-3; possibly TRBD1 for D (5 bases). Germline CDR1 reads MDHEN; CDR2 reads SYDVKM. The ends were cut back, 6 bases at V and 6 bases at J, with 13 bases in the middle. This CDR3 spans 13 amino acids. The CDR3 DNA follows: TGTGCCAGCAGCTACCAGGGTCCCGATACGCAGTATTTT. This encodes CASSYQGPDTQYF.

V and J are TRBV5-4 and TRBJ2-1; 12 bases fit TRBD2. V shed 7 bases, J shed 6 bases, and the junction held 8 bases outside the gene matches. The germline V gene encodes CDR1 SGHNT and CDR2 YYREEE (reference sequence). CDR3 length: 15 amino acids. CDR3 amino acids: CASFTRTSGVNEQFF. The CDR3, as DNA: TGTGCCAGCTTTACTAGGACTAGCGGGGTCAATGAGCAGTTCTTC.